This T cell receptor (beta chain) was identified during a study of blood T cell repertoires in COVID-19. The overall study: Samples representing acute and convalescent COVID-19 were sourced from the United States, Italy and Spain. In each case, the material was cDNA or gDNA derived from T cells, B-cell-depleted T cells, or PBMCs.

Original handling: Quantification of nucleated cells was approximated via reference gene primer amplification. The method was immunoSEQ multiplex PCR; TCRdb's version includes in-frame clones alone and lacks a portion of them. V and J calls and clone size are as listed in that table; D and trimming were resolved from the DNA. The sample lists about 97,000 clones, around 87% occurring once. The CDR3 loop spans 11 amino acids. CDR1 LGHDT and CDR2 YNNKEL come from the germline V gene (reference sequence). The V gene lost 5 bases and the J gene lost 8 bases, with 9 bases spanning the gap. This clonotype originated in a human donor in a cohort sampled during active COVID-19. The V and J genes are TRBV3-1 (or the pseudogene TRBV3-2) and TRBJ1-2; D not certain. The specimen sequenced was peripheral blood. In DNA form, the CDR3 reads TGTGCCAGCAGCTCCAGTCGAGGCTACACCTTC. Its translation is CASSSSRGYTF.